The source of this TCR beta chain is a study of blood T cell repertoires in COVID-19. Turning to the study itself: Acute and convalescent COVID-19 specimens originated in the United States, Italy and Spain. PBMCs, B-cell-depleted T cells, or T cells provided the cDNA or gDNA that made up the material.

Source study methods: Estimation of nucleated cell counts relied on the amplification of reference gene primers. Method: immunoSEQ multiplex PCR; TCRdb's copy keeps in-frame clones and lacks some. V, J and clone size are taken as reported in that table, and D and trimming were inferred from the DNA itself. Of about 250,000 clones listed, 70% to 90% are singletons. The V segment lost 2 bases and the J segment 9 bases; nucleotides outside the gene matches: 4. The CDR3 is 13 amino acids. The receptor was derived from a man between 18 and 35 years old with active or convalescent COVID-19. Sequencing used peripheral blood. V and J are TRBV12-3 or TRBV12-4 and TRBJ2-5; the match to TRBD2 covers 9 bases. This CDR3 is CASSLSAGGAQYF. The DNA for the CDR3 is TGTGCCAGCAGTTTATCGGCGGGAGGGGCCCAGTACTTC.